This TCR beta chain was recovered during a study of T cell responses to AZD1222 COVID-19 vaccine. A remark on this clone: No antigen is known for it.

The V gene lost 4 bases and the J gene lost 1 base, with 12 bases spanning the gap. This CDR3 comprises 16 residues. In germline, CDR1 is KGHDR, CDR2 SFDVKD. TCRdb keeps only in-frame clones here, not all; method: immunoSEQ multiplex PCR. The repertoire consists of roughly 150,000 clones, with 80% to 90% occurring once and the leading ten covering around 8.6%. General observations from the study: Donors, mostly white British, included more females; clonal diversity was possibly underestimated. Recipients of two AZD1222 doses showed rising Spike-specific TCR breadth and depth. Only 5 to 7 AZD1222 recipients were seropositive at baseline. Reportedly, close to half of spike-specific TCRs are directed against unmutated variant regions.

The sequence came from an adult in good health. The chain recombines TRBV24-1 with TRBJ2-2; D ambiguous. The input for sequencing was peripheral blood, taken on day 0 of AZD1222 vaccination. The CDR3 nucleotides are TGTGCCACCAGTGACCAAACGACGGGGAACACCGGGGAGCTGTTTTTT. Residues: CATSDQTTGNTGELFF.